Sequencing of this T cell receptor beta chain was carried out in a study of Tregs in tolerant kidney transplant recipients. Notes on the study in general: Nucleotide sequences could not be compared across some patients' samples due to primer changes. Antigen-driven expansion was suggested because donor-specific Tregs expanded more than all Tregs in tolerant patients.

Sequencing was performed with immunoSEQ multiplex PCR; in TCRdb, only in-frame clones are kept and a portion is missing. The repertoire includes about 100,000 clones, roughly 93% of them detected once, and 0.35% to 0.55% sits in the top ten. About this clone: Its target is unknown.

Thawed PBMCs were FACS-sorted into unstimulated CD4+CD25+CD127- regulatory T cells, CD4+CD25- non-regulatory cells, CD4 and CD8 cells. CDR1 is SGHTS and CDR2 is YDEGEE in the germline V gene. CDR3 length: 18 residues. V was trimmed by 0 bases and J by 1 base, leaving 16 bases between them. The sample in question was CD4+ T cells from blood, obtained before the transplant. This sequence joins TRBV5-8 and TRBJ2-2, with a weak D call TRBD1 (5 bases). The receptor was isolated from a human donor who received a combined kidney and bone marrow transplant. The CDR3 loop is CASSLVGRQVKNTGELFF. The CDR3, as DNA: TGTGCCAGCAGCTTGGTGGGGCGGCAGGTCAAGAACACCGGGGAGCTGTTTTTT.